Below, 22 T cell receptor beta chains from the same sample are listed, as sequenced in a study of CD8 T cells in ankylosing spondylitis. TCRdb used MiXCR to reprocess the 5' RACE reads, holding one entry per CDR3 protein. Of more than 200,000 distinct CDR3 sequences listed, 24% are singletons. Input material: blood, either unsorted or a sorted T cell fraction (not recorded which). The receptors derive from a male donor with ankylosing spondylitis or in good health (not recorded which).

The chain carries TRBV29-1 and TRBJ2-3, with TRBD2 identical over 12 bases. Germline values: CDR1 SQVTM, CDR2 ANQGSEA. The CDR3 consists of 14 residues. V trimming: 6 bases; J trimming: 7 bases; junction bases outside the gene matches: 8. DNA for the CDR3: TGCAGCGTCTTGGGGGGACTAGCGGGCCATACGCAGTATTTT. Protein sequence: CSVLGGLAGHTQYF.

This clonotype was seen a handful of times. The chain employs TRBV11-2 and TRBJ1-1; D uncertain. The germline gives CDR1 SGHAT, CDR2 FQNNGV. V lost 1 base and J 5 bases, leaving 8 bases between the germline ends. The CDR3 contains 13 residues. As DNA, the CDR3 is TGTGCCAGCAGCTTAGGGGCGGGGACTGAAGCTTTCTTT. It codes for CASSLGAGTEAFF.

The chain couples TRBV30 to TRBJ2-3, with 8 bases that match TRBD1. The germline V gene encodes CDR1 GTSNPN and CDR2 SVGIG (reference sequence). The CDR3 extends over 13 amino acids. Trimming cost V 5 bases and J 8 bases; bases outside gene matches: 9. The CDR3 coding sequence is TGTGCCTGGGTGACAGGGGCGAGGGGTACGCAGTATTTT. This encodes CAWVTGARGTQYF.

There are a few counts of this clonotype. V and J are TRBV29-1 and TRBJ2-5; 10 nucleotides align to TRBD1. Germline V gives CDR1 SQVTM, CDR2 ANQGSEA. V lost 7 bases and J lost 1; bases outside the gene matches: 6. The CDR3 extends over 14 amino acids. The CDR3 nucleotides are TGCAGCGCTCGGGACAGGGGAGCCCAAGAGACCCAGTACTTC. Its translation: CSARDRGAQETQYF.

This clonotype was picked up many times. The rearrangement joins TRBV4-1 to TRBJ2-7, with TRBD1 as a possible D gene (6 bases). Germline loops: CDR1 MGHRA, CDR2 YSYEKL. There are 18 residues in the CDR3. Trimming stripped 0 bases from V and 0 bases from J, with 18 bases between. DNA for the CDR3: TGCGCCAGCAGCCAAGATTCCCTAACAGGGTCGAGCTCCTACGAGCAGTACTTC. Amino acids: CASSQDSLTGSSSYEQYF.

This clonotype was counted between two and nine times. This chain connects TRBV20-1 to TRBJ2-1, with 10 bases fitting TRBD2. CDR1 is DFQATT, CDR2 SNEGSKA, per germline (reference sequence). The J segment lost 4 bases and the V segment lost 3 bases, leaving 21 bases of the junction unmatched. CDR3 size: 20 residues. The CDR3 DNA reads TGCAGTGCTAGGGCTGGCATGGTGATCGCTAGCGGGGGAGCATACAATGAGCAGTTCTTC. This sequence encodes CSARAGMVIASGGAYNEQFF.

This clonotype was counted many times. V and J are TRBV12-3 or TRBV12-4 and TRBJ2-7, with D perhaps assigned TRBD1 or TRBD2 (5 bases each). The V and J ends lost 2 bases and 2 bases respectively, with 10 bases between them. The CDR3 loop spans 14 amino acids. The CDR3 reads CASSLRDHTYEQYF. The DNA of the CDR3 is TGTGCCAGCAGTTTAAGGGACCACACCTACGAGCAGTACTTC.

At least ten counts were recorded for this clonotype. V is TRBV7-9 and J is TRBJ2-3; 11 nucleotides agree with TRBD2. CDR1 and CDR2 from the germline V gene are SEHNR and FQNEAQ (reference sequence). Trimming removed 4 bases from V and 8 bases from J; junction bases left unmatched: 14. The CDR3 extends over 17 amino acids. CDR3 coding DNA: TGTGCCAGCAGCTCCACCCGACTAGCGGGGCCCCTGGGTACGCAGTATTTT. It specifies CASSSTRLAGPLGTQYF.

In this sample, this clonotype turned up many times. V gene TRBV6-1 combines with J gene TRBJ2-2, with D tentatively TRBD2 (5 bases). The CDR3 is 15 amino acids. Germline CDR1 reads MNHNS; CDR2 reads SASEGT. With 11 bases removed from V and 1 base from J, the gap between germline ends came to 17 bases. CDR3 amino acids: CAATRFGLNTGELFF. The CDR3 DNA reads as TGTGCCGCTACTCGCTTCGGACTGAACACCGGGGAGCTGTTTTTT.

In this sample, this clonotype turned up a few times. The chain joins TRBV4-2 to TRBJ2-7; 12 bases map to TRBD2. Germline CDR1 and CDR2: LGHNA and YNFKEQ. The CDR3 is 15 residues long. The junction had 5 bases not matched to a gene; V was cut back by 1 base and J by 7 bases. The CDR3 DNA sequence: TGTGCCAGCAGCCAAGCTAGCGGGGGGGCGAGGGAGCAGTACTTC. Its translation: CASSQASGGAREQYF.

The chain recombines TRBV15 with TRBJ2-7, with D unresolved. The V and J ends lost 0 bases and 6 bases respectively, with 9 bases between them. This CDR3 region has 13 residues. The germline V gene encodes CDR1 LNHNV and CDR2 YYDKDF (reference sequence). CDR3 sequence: CATSRELWGEQYF. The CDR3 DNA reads TGTGCCACCAGCAGAGAGCTCTGGGGCGAGCAGTACTTC. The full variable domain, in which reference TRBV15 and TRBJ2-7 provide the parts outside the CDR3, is DAMVIQNPRYQVTQFGKPVTLSCSQTLNHNVMYWYQQKSSQAPKLLFHYYDKDFNNEADTPDNFQSRRPNTSFCFLDIRSPGLGDTAMYLCATSRELWGEQYFGPGTRLTVT.

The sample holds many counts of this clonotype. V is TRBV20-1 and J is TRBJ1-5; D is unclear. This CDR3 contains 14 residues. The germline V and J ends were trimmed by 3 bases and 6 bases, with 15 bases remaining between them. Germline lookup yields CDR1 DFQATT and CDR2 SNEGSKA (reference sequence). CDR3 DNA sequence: TGCAGTGCTAGCGGCAGCGGACGGGCTCAGCCCCAGCATTTT. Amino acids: CSASGSGRAQPQHF.

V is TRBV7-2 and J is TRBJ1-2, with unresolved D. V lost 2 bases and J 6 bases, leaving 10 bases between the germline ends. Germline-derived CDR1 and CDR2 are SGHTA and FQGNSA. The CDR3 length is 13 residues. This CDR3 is CASSLLAGDGYTF. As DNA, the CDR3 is TGTGCCAGCAGCTTACTAGCGGGAGATGGCTACACCTTC.

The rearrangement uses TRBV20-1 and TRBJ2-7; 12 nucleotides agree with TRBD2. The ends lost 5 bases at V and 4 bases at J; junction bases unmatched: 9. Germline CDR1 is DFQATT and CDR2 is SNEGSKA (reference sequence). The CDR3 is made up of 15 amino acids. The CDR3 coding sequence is TGCAGTGCTCCCTCGGCGACTAGCGGGGGTTACGAGCAGTACTTC. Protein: CSAPSATSGGYEQYF.

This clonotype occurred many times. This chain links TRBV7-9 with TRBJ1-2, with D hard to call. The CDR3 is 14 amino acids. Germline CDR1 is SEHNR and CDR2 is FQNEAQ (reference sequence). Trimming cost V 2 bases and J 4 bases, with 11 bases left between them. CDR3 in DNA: TGTGCCAGCAGCTTATTGGAGGGCGGCTATGGCTACACCTTC. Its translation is CASSLLEGGYGYTF.

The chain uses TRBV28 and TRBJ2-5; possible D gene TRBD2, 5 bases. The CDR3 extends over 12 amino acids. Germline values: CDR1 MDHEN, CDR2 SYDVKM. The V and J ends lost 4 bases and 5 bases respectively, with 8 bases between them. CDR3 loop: CASSWRTETQYF. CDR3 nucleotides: TGTGCCAGCAGTTGGAGGACGGAGACCCAGTACTTC.

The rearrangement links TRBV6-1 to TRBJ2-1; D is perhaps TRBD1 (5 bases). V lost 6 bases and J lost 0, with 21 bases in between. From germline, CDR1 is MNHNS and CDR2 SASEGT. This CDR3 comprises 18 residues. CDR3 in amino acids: CASSHPYFTGSSYNEQFF. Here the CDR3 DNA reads TGTGCCAGCAGCCACCCTTATTTCACAGGCAGCTCCTACAATGAGCAGTTCTTC.

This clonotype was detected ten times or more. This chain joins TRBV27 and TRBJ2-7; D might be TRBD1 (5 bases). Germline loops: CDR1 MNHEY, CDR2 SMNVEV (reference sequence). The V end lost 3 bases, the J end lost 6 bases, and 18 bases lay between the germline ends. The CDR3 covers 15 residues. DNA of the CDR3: TGTGCCAGCAGTTTCTTTCAGGGCAGTCCGAGCGAGCAGTACTTC. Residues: CASSFFQGSPSEQYF.

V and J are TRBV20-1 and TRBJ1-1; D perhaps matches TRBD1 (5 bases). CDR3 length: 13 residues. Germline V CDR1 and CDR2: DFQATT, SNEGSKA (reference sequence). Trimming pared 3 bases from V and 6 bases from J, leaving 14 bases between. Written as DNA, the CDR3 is TGCAGTGCTAGGGGAGCGATGGGACCTGAAGCTTTCTTT. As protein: CSARGAMGPEAFF.

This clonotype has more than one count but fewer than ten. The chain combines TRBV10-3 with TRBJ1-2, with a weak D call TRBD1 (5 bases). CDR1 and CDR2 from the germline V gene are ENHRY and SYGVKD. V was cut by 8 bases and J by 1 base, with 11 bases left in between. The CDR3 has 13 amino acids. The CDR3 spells CAISWDVNYGYTF. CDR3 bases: TGTGCCATCTCCTGGGACGTTAACTATGGCTACACCTTC.

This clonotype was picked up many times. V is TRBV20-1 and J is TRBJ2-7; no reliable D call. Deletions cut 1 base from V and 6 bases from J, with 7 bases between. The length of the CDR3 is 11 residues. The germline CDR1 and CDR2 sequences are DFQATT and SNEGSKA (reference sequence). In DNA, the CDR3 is TGCAGTGCTAGAGGTAGTAGCGAGCAGTACTTC. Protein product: CSARGSSEQYF.

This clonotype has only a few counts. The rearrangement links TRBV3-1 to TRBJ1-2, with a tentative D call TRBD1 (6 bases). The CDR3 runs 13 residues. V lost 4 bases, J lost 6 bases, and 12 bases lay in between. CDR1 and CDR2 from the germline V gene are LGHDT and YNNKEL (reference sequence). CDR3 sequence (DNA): TGTGCCAGCAGCCTTTCAGGGGAGAATGGCTACACCTTC. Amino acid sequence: CASSLSGENGYTF.